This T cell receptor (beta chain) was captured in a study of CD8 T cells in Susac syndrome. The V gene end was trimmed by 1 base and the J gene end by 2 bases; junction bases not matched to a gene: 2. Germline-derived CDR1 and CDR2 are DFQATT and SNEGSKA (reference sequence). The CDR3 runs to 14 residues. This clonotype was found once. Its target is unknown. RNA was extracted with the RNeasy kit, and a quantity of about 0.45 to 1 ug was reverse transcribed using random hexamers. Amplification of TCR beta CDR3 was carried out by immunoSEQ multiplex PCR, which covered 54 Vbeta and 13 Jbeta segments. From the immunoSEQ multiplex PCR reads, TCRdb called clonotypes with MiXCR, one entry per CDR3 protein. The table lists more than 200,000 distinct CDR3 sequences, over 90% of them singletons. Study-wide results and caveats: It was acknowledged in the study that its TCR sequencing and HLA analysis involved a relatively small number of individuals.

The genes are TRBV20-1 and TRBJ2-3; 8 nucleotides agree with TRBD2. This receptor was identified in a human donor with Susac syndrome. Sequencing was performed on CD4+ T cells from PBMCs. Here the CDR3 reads CSARVGGATDTQYF. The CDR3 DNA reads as TGCAGTGCTAGAGTCGGGGGGGCCACAGATACGCAGTATTTT.